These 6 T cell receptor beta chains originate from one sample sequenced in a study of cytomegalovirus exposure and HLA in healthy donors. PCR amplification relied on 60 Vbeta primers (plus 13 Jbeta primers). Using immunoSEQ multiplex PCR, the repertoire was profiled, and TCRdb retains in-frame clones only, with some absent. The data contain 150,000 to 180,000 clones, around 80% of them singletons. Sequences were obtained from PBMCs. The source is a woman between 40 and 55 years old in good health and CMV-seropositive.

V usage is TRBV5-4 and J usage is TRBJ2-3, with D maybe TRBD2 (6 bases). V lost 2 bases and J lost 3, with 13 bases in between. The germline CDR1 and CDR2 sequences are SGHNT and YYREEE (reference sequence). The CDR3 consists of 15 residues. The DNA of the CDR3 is TGTGCCAGCAGCTTTGGAGCGGGTATAACAGATACGCAGTATTTT. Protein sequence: CASSFGAGITDTQYF.

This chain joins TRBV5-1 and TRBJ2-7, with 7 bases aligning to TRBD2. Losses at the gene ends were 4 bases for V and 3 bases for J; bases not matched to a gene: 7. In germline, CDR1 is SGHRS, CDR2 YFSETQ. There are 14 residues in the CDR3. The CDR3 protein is CASSVTAGSYEQYF. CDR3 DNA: TGCGCCAGCAGCGTGACAGCGGGAAGCTACGAGCAGTACTTC.

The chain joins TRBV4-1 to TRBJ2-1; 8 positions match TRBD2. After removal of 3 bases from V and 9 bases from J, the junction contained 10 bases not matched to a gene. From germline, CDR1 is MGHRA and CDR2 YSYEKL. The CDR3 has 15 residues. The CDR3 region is CASSHNGRARAEQFF. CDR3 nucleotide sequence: TGCGCCAGCAGCCATAACGGGAGGGCCCGGGCTGAGCAGTTCTTC.

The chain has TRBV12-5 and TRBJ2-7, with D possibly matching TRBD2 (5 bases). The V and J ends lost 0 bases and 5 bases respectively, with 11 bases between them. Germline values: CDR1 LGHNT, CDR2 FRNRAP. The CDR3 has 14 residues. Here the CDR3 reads CASGLVGIRNEQYF. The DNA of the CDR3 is TGTGCTAGTGGTTTGGTCGGGATTAGGAACGAGCAGTACTTC. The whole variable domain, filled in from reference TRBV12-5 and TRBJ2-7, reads DARVTQTPRHKVTEMGQEVTMRCQPILGHNTVFWYRQTMMQGLELLAYFRNRAPLDDSGMPKDRFSAEMPDATLATLKIQPSEPRDSAVYFCASGLVGIRNEQYFGPGTRLTVT.

This CDR3 is CASSPNRVGNTEAFF. CDR3 bases: TGTGCCAGTAGTCCGAACAGGGTAGGAAACACTGAAGCTTTCTTT. The chain uses TRBV19 and TRBJ1-1, with a tentative D call TRBD1 (6 bases). With 5 bases removed from V and 2 bases from J, the gap between germline ends came to 15 bases. CDR1 and CDR2 (germline): LNHDA, SQIVND (reference sequence). The CDR3 is 15 residues long.

The CDR3 DNA follows: TGTGCCAGCAGCCACCCAGGACTAGCGGGAGTCTACGAGCAGTACTTC. This encodes CASSHPGLAGVYEQYF. J is TRBJ2-7 and V is TRBV7-2, with 13 bases lining up with TRBD2. Germline trimming cut 5 bases from V and 3 bases from J; bases unmatched to any gene: 7. In germline, CDR1 is SGHTA, CDR2 FQGNSA. The CDR3 runs 16 residues.